The present TCR beta chain was sequenced within a study of T cell responses to AZD1222 COVID-19 vaccine. As regards this clone: Its antigen is unknown.

The V segment lost 6 bases and the J segment 1 base; nucleotides outside the gene matches: 6. The CDR3 runs to 15 residues. The germline V gene encodes CDR1 MNHEY and CDR2 SVGAGI. Study-wide findings and caveats: Spike was spanned by vaccine-associated CD4 TCRs, with dominance at 160-218 and 743-854. Compared with day 0, the breadth and depth of the Spike-specific TCR repertoire rose significantly after two doses of AZD1222. The donors showed a predominance of white British ancestry and of females, with possible underestimation of clonal diversity. Repertoire samples came only from after the peak T cell response.

TCRdb's copy holds only in-frame clones and misses some; the assay was immunoSEQ multiplex PCR. The sample holds more than 140,000 clones, about 93% seen once. This clonotype was obtained from an adult in good health. Sequenced material: peripheral blood, taken on day 0 of AZD1222 vaccination. The chain uses TRBV6-5 and TRBJ2-1; 7 nucleotides agree with TRBD2. For the CDR3, the DNA is TGTGCCAGCAGGGGCGGGACTACATCCTACAATGAGCAGTTCTTC. Translated, it gives CASRGGTTSYNEQFF.